This T cell receptor beta chain was identified in a study of monozygotic twins with inflammatory bowel disease. Total RNA input per TCR library was roughly 3,500 ng. Using TCRalpha and TCRbeta cDNA, the researchers carried out two nested PCRs that lasted roughly 16 and 10 cycles. TCRdb re-called the 5' RACE reads; one entry per CDR3 protein, DNA not given. The sample yields 440,000 or so distinct CDR3 sequences, of which the top ten take up less than 2.5%. The CDR3 spans 15 residues. CDR1 is LGHDT and CDR2 is YNNKEL in the germline V gene (reference sequence). The sequenced material came from blood. The V call is TRBV3-1, the J call TRBJ2-6; TCRdb's D call of TRBD1 is untestable without DNA. This receptor was identified in a human donor with ulcerative colitis or Crohn's disease, or a healthy co-twin of an affected twin (not recorded which). The chain's CDR3 is CASSQGGAGANVLTF. The full variable domain, with the rest looked up from reference TRBV3-1 and TRBJ2-6, is DTAVSQTPKYLVTQMGNDKSIKCEQNLGHDTMYWYKQDSKKFLKIMFSYNNKELIINETVPNRFSPKSPDKAHLNLHINSLELGDSAVYFCASSQGGAGANVLTFGAGSRLTVL.